This TCR beta chain is drawn from a study of T cell responses to AZD1222 COVID-19 vaccine. In regard to this clone: The antigen remains unidentified.

Measured with immunoSEQ multiplex PCR; TCRdb has only the in-frame clones, and not every one. The sample includes around 150,000 clones, about 90% of them seen just once. Germline CDR1 and CDR2: MNHEY and SMNVEV (reference sequence). Trimming shortened V by 6 bases and J by 4 bases, and 9 bases separated the two germline ends. The CDR3 extends over 12 amino acids. Notes on the study in general: The donor cohort was predominantly white British with a female majority, and clonal diversity may have been underestimated.

This specimen was peripheral blood, taken 28 days after the second dose of the MenACWY control vaccine. This sequence was found in an adult who received the MenACWY meningococcal vaccine as a control. The chain has TRBV27 and TRBJ1-2; D is unresolved. The CDR3 protein is CASRGWGYGYTF. The CDR3 DNA follows: TGTGCCAGCAGAGGTTGGGGCTATGGCTACACCTTC.